These 20 T cell receptor beta chains came from one sample sequenced in a study of blood T cell repertoires in COVID-19. This table comes from immunoSEQ multiplex PCR, and its TCRdb copy is limited to in-frame clones, with some not included. This sample has about 180,000 clones; about 80% occur once, and the top ten carry 1.5%. The material sequenced was peripheral blood. The receptors originated from a human donor in a cohort sampled during active COVID-19.

The rearrangement uses TRBV18 and TRBJ1-4; D may be TRBD1 (5 bases). Germline V lookup: CDR1 KGHSH, CDR2 LQKENI. The V end was cut by 5 bases, the J end by 5 bases, with 12 bases between. This CDR3 contains 14 residues. The CDR3 nucleotides read TGTGCCAGCTCAAGGGGCAGAGAAAATGAAAAACTGTTTTTT. Protein: CASSRGRENEKLFF.

This sequence joins TRBV18 and TRBJ2-7; the D gene is possibly TRBD2 (6 bases). The CDR3 contains 16 residues. Deletions cut 3 bases from V and 5 bases from J, with 20 bases between. CDR1 and CDR2 (germline): KGHSH, LQKENI. In DNA form, the CDR3 reads TGTGCCAGCTCACCCTCCCTCTACGGGAGCCCCCACGAGCAGTACTTC. Translated: CASSPSLYGSPHEQYF.

This clone was recorded a few times. V is TRBV5-1 and J is TRBJ2-7; 7 nucleotides match TRBD1. The CDR3 extends over 15 amino acids. The V and J ends lost 0 bases and 4 bases, in that order; junction bases with no gene match: 7. Germline lookup yields CDR1 SGHRS and CDR2 YFSETQ. CDR3 amino acids: CASSLAPGQHYEQYF. CDR3 nucleotides: TGCGCCAGCAGCTTGGCCCCGGGACAGCATTACGAGCAGTACTTC.

The genes are TRBV9 and TRBJ1-1, with D perhaps TRBD1 (6 bases). Trimming took off 4 bases at V and 0 bases at J, with 13 bases between the two ends. The germline gives CDR1 SGDLS, CDR2 YYNGEE. The length of the CDR3 is 15 residues. The CDR3 DNA reads as TGTGCCAGCAGCACGAGGGGACAAATGAACACTGAAGCTTTCTTT. Its translation is CASSTRGQMNTEAFF. Filled out from reference TRBV9 and TRBJ1-1, the complete variable domain reads DSGVTQTPKHLITATGQRVTLRCSPRSGDLSVYWYQQSLDQGLQFLIQYYNGEERAKGNILERFSAQQFPDLHSELNLSSLELGDSALYFCASSTRGQMNTEAFFGQGTRLTVV.

The chain has TRBV28 and TRBJ1-4, with D tentatively TRBD1 (6 bases). CDR1 MDHEN and CDR2 SYDVKM come from the germline V gene. The V end lost 8 bases, the J end lost 4 bases, and 11 bases lay between the germline ends. The CDR3 sequence is 13 residues long. The CDR3 sequence: CASADSNNEKLFF. For the CDR3, the DNA is TGTGCCAGCGCGGACAGCAATAATGAAAAACTGTTTTTT.

A few counts support this clone. The J gene is TRBJ2-7, the V gene TRBV7-9, with a weak D call TRBD2 (6 bases). V was cut by 4 bases and J by 3 bases, with 13 bases left in between. This CDR3 has 14 residues. Germline V CDR1 and CDR2: SEHNR, FQNEAQ (reference sequence). In DNA form, the CDR3 reads TGTGCCAGCAGCTCCGGGGGACGCATCTACGAGCAGTACTTC. This translates into CASSSGGRIYEQYF.

The CDR3 nucleotides are TGTGCCAGCAGCTTAGTAGGGCTCCGGGGGGCGCAAACTGAAGCTTTCTTT. Translated, it gives CASSLVGLRGAQTEAFF. V is TRBV11-2 and J is TRBJ1-1, with D maybe TRBD1 (6 bases). Looked up from germline, CDR1 is SGHAT and CDR2 is FQNNGV. Trimming removed 1 base at V and 5 bases at J, with 20 bases between. The CDR3 covers 17 residues.

The chain has TRBV4-1 and TRBJ2-7; D is unclear. V was trimmed by 3 bases and J by 1 base, leaving 7 bases between them. This CDR3 is 13 amino acids long. Germline CDR1 and CDR2: MGHRA and YSYEKL. Here the CDR3 reads CASSHTASYEQYF. The DNA of the CDR3 is TGCGCCAGCAGCCATACAGCATCCTACGAGCAGTACTTC.

V gene TRBV12-5 combines with J gene TRBJ2-7, with 10 bases matching TRBD1. Germline V lookup: CDR1 LGHNT, CDR2 FRNRAP. The CDR3 runs to 14 residues. V lost 3 bases and J lost 4; bases outside the gene matches: 3. CDR3 in DNA: TGTGCTAGTGGTTTCGGACAGGGGGGATACGAGCAGTACTTC. Protein sequence: CASGFGQGGYEQYF.

This clone was observed a handful of times. This chain connects TRBV29-1 to TRBJ2-1; no firm D call. CDR3 length: 12 residues. Germline V lookup: CDR1 SQVTM, CDR2 ANQGSEA. The V end was cut by 2 bases, the J end by 5 bases, with 7 bases between. The CDR3 region has the DNA TGCAGCGTTGAACAGAAAGACAATGAGCAGTTCTTC. Residues: CSVEQKDNEQFF.

The genes are TRBV4-3 and TRBJ1-4; D is undetermined. Between the trimmed V and J ends, which lost 3 bases and 8 bases, there was a span of 10 bases. The CDR3 contains 13 residues. CDR1 is LGHNA and CDR2 is YSLEER in the germline V gene. CDR3 residues: CASSQGFGEKLFF. The CDR3 nucleotides read TGCGCCAGCAGCCAGGGTTTCGGGGAAAAACTGTTTTTT.

The chain combines TRBV12-5 with TRBJ2-5; maybe TRBD1 (6 bases). V was shortened by 1 base and J by 4 bases, with 16 bases between the two germline ends. CDR3 length: 16 residues. The germline V gene has CDR1 LGHNT and CDR2 FRNRAP. The CDR3 DNA reads as TGTGCTAGTGGTTTGGCTTGTCGGACAGAAGGAGAGACCCAGTACTTC. It is translated as CASGLACRTEGETQYF.

This clone was detected a few times. This sequence joins TRBV7-9 and TRBJ2-3; 11 positions agree with TRBD2. The CDR3 contains 16 residues. Losses at the gene ends were 1 base for V and 5 bases for J; bases not matched to a gene: 5. Per the germline V gene, CDR1 is SEHNR and CDR2 is FQNEAQ (reference sequence). The CDR3 reads CASSLVIAGGQDTQYF. The CDR3 DNA reads TGTGCCAGCAGCTTAGTTATAGCGGGAGGGCAAGATACGCAGTATTTT.

The rearrangement joins TRBV18 to TRBJ1-1; the match to TRBD1 covers 8 bases. The CDR3 is made up of 15 amino acids. Germline CDR1 KGHSH, CDR2 LQKENI. The V segment lost 2 bases and the J segment 5 bases; nucleotides outside the gene matches: 7. CDR3 bases: TGTGCCAGCTCACCAAGTGACAGGGGTCCTACTGAAGCTTTCTTT. The encoded protein is CASSPSDRGPTEAFF.

The rearrangement uses TRBV2 and TRBJ1-6; D remains ambiguous. Trimming removed 7 bases at V and 0 bases at J, with 10 bases between. The length of the CDR3 is 15 residues. Germline assignment: CDR1 SNHLY and CDR2 FYNNEI. CDR3 residues: CASTGLSSYNSPLHF. CDR3 nucleotide sequence: TGTGCCAGCACCGGTTTAAGCTCCTATAATTCACCCCTCCACTTT.

This chain joins TRBV10-3 and TRBJ2-3, with D unresolved. This CDR3 is 11 amino acids long. Per the germline V gene, CDR1 is ENHRY and CDR2 is SYGVKD. V lost 4 bases and J 5 bases, leaving 4 bases between the germline ends. CDR3 in DNA: TGTGCCATCAGTGGGCTAGATACGCAGTATTTT. Translated, it gives CAISGLDTQYF.

This chain joins TRBV10-2 and TRBJ1-5; D might be TRBD1 (5 bases). The CDR3 has 14 residues. Germline loops: CDR1 WSHSY, CDR2 SAAADI. Trimming left V 4 bases short and J 2 bases short, with 9 bases between. CDR3 loop: CASSVTGGNQPQHF. CDR3 coding DNA: TGCGCCAGCAGTGTCACAGGAGGCAATCAGCCCCAGCATTTT.

The chain couples TRBV19 to TRBJ2-3; 9 nucleotides line up with TRBD1. Germline V gene sequence: CDR1 LNHDA, CDR2 SQIVND (reference sequence). The V segment lost 10 bases and the J segment 4 bases; nucleotides outside the gene matches: 6. The CDR3 sequence is 13 residues long. CDR3 region: CATSQGAADTQYF. CDR3 DNA sequence: TGTGCCACCTCACAGGGGGCCGCAGATACGCAGTATTTT.

The chain employs TRBV6-4 and TRBJ2-1, with 9 bases matching TRBD2. The CDR3 spans 15 residues. CDR1 and CDR2 from the germline V gene are MRHNA and SNTAGT. The J segment lost 4 bases and the V segment lost 3 bases, leaving 4 bases of the junction unmatched. The CDR3 spells CASSEETSGYNEQFF. CDR3 in DNA: TGTGCCAGCAGTGAAGAGACTAGCGGATACAATGAGCAGTTCTTC.

The chain recombines TRBV6-5 with TRBJ2-4, with TRBD1 identical over 7 bases. The V segment lost 6 bases and the J segment 6 bases; nucleotides outside the gene matches: 8. This CDR3 is 14 amino acids long. In germline, CDR1 is MNHEY, CDR2 SVGAGI. The CDR3 sequence is CASSAGQDRNIQYF. The DNA of the CDR3 is TGTGCCAGCAGCGCCGGACAGGACAGAAACATTCAGTACTTC.